This T cell receptor (beta chain) was sequenced in a study of radiotherapy plus CTLA-4 blockade in lung cancer. Across the whole study: Objective responses were recorded in over 15% of patients, with disease control recorded in 25% to 35%. Whole-study results and caveats: Tumor-derived TCR clones expanded in blood after radiotherapy plus ipilimumab. Interferon-beta, together with early blood T cell clone dynamics, reportedly best predicted response.

Profiled with immunoSEQ multiplex PCR; TCRdb holds only in-frame clones, not every one. The profile shows around 100,000 clones, 65% to 75% of them singletons. Note on this clone: Its antigen is undetermined.

Ipilimumab-mediated CTLA-4 blockade plus focal radiation was given to patients having chemo-refractory metastatic non-small-cell lung cancer. The germline CDR1 and CDR2 sequences are MDHEN and SYDVKM. V was pared by 5 bases and J by 3 bases, with 8 bases of the junction left unmatched. This CDR3 comprises 16 residues. This TCR was sampled from a human donor with non-small cell lung cancer who had a partial response to radiotherapy plus ipilimumab. Some clones in this sample may be carry-over from other donors' samples. The sample was peripheral blood, taken from a patient treated with radiotherapy plus ipilimumab. J is TRBJ1-2 and V is TRBV28; TRBD1 matches at 11 bases. The CDR3 DNA reads as TGTGCCAGCAGTCCCCCAACGGGACAGGGGGACTATGGCTACACCTTC. It encodes CASSPPTGQGDYGYTF.